This T cell receptor (beta chain) was sequenced for a study of blood T cell repertoires in COVID-19. The length of the CDR3 is 15 residues. V lost 2 bases, J lost 2 bases, and 5 bases stayed unmatched. The V gene's germline CDR1 is SGHNT and CDR2 YYREEE (reference sequence). The assay was immunoSEQ multiplex PCR, and TCRdb's table has in-frame clones only and misses some. The repertoire has approximately 280,000 clones, roughly 91% of them found once; the top ten carry about 4.6%. This chain joins TRBV5-4 and TRBJ2-3, with 7 positions matching TRBD2. The TCR sequence derives from a man aged 35 to 55 with acute or convalescent COVID-19. Sequences were obtained from peripheral blood. CDR3 region: CASSLGRANTDTQYF. The CDR3 nucleotides are TGTGCCAGCAGCTTAGGGAGGGCCAACACAGATACGCAGTATTTT.